The TCR beta chain under discussion was sequenced for a study of blood T cell repertoires in COVID-19. Study context: Sites in the United States, Italy and Spain provided acute and convalescent COVID-19 samples. The cDNA or gDNA used as material had been derived from T cells, B-cell-depleted T cells, or PBMCs.

Authors' processing steps: Scientists estimated how many nucleated cells there were by amplifying reference gene primers. The data were produced by immunoSEQ multiplex PCR, yet TCRdb's version contains in-frame clones alone and is incomplete. The V and J calls and clone size come from that table; D and trimming were worked out from the DNA. In the table there are about 280,000 clones, about 89% of which are singletons. This CDR3 spans 15 amino acids. Germline CDR1 SGHAT, CDR2 FQNNGV. V was pared by 3 bases and J by 0 bases, with 6 bases between. The sample taken for sequencing was peripheral blood. The sequence was obtained from a man between 35 and 55 years old with acute or convalescent COVID-19. This rearrangement joins TRBV11-2 to TRBJ1-6, with D unresolved. The CDR3 is CASSFSGSYNSPLHF. DNA of the CDR3: TGTGCCAGCAGCTTTTCAGGCTCCTATAATTCACCCCTCCACTTT.